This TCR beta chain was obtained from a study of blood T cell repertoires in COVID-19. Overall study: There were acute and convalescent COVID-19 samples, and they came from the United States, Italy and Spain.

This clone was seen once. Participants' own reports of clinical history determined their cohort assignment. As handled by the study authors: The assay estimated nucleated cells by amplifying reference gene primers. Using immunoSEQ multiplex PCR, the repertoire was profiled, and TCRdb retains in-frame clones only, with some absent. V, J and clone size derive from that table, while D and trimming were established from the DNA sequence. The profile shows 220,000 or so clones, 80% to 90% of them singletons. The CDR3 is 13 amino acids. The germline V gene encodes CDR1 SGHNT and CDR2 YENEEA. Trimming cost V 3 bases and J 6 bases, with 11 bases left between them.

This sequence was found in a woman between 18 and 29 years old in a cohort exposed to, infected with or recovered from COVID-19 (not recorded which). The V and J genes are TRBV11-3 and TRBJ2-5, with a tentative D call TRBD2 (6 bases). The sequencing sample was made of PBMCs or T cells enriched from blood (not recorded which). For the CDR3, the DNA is TGTGCCAGCAGCTTCAGGAGGGGAAAGACCCAGTACTTC. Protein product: CASSFRRGKTQYF.